This TCR beta chain is drawn from a study of cytomegalovirus exposure and HLA in healthy donors. The PCR ran on 60 Vbeta and 13 Jbeta primers. The repertoire was sequenced with immunoSEQ multiplex PCR; TCRdb's copy has only in-frame clones and lacks some. The repertoire has under 130,000 clones, around four fifths of them found once; the top ten carry 7.5% to 10%. This CDR3 is 12 amino acids long. Germline assignment: CDR1 ENHRY and CDR2 SYGVKD. V lost 10 bases to trimming and J lost 0 bases; unmatched junction nucleotides: 2. This clone has just one count. The receptor was derived from a woman aged 40 to 49 in good health and CMV-seropositive. Sequences were obtained from PBMCs. The chain uses TRBV10-3 and TRBJ2-5; TRBD2 matches at 7 bases. The CDR3 loop is CATRGDQETQYF. The CDR3 DNA reads as TGTGCCACCCGGGGGGACCAAGAGACCCAGTACTTC.